This TCR beta chain derives from a study of blood T cell repertoires in COVID-19. As for the study in general: The origin of the acute and convalescent COVID-19 samples was the United States, Italy and Spain. Sources were T cells, B-cell-depleted T cells, or PBMCs; the material itself was cDNA or gDNA.

In the original processing: Scientists estimated how many nucleated cells there were by amplifying reference gene primers. Sequenced by immunoSEQ multiplex PCR; TCRdb stores in-frame clones only, minus some. V and J calls and clone size are given by that table; D and trimming were obtained from the DNA. The table records 300,000 or so clones, around four fifths of them present only once. V was pared by 8 bases and J by 4 bases, with 11 bases of the junction left unmatched. This CDR3 has 15 amino acids. Germline lookup yields CDR1 MNHEY and CDR2 SMNVEV (reference sequence). V is TRBV27 and J is TRBJ1-1, with 9 positions matching TRBD1. Source material: peripheral blood. This receptor was identified in a woman between 45 and 60 years old with active or convalescent COVID-19. CDR3 protein: CASSLIRGQGTEAFF. CDR3 bases: TGTGCCAGCTCCCTAATCCGGGGACAGGGCACTGAAGCTTTCTTT.